The present TCR beta chain was sequenced within a study of T-cell reconstitution after alpha-beta-depleted transplantation in children. The V end was cut by 5 bases, the J end by 5 bases, with 18 bases between. The CDR3 loop spans 15 amino acids. Germline CDR1 reads SGHTA; CDR2 reads FQGNSA. This clonotype appeared many times. Construction of the TCRbeta library involved unique molecular identifiers. Each CDR3 protein is one row after TCRdb ran MiXCR on the PCR reads. The sample lists 190,000 or so distinct CDR3 sequences; approximately 6.8% were seen once. The chain uses TRBV7-2 and TRBJ2-5; D tentatively reads TRBD1 or TRBD2 (5 bases each). Sequencing used PBMCs from the stem cell graft donor, obtained from the stem cell graft. The receptor was isolated from a human donor who donated a stem cell graft to a child with Wiskott-Aldrich syndrome. CDR3: CASSPQRGGLETQYF. CDR3 DNA: TGTGCCAGCAGCCCGCAGAGGGGCGGGTTGGAGACCCAGTACTTC.